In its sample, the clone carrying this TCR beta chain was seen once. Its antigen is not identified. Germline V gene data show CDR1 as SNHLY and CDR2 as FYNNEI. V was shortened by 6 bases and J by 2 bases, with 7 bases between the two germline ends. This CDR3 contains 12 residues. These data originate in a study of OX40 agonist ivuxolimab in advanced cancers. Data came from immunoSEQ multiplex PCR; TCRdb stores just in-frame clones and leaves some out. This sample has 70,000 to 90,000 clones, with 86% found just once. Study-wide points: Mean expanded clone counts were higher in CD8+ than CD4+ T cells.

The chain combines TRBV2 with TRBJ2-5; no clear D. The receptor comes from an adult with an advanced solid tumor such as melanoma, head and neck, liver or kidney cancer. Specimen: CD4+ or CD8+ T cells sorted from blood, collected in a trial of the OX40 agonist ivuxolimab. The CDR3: CASRKTQETQYF. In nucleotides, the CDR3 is TGTGCCAGCAGGAAGACACAAGAGACCCAGTACTTC. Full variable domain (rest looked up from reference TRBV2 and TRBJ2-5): EPEVTQTPSHQVTQMGQEVILRCVPISNHLYFYWYRQILGQKVEFLVSFYNNEISEKSEIFDDQFSVERPDGSNFTLKIRSTKLEDSAMYFCASRKTQETQYFGPGTRLLVL.